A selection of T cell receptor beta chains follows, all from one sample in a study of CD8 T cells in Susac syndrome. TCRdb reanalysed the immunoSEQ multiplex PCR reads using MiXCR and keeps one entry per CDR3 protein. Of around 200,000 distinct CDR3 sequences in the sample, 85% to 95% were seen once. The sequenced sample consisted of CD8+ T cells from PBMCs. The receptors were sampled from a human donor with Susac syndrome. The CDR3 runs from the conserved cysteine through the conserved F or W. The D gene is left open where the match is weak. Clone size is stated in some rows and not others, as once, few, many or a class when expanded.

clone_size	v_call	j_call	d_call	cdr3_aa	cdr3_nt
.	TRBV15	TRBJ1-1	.	CATSRENTEAFF	TGTGCCACCAGCAGAGAGAACACTGAAGCTTTCTTT
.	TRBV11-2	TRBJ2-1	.	CASSFARNEQFF	TGTGCCAGCAGCTTCGCTAGAAATGAGCAGTTCTTC
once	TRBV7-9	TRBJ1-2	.	CASSLGSGYGYTF	TGTGCCAGCAGCTTGGGTTCGGGTTATGGCTACACCTTC
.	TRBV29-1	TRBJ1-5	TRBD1	CSVAQGANQPQHF	TGCAGCGTTGCGCAGGGGGCCAATCAGCCCCAGCATTTT
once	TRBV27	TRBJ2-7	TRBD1	CASNSGQGLSYEQYF	TGTGCCAGCAATTCCGGACAGGGGCTTTCCTACGAGCAGTACTTC
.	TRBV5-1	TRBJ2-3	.	CASSLVMGHADTQYF	TGCGCCAGCAGCTTGGTAATGGGACACGCAGATACGCAGTATTTT
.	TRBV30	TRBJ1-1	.	CAWKRDTEAFF	TGTGCCTGGAAACGAGACACTGAAGCTTTCTTT
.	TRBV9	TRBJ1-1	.	CASSAGLLNTEAFF	TGTGCCAGCAGCGCGGGACTCCTGAACACTGAAGCTTTCTTT
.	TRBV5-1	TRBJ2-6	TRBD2	CASSLAGGIPGANVLTF	TGCGCCAGCAGTCTAGCGGGGGGGATACCTGGGGCCAACGTCCTGACTTTC
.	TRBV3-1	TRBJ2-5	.	CASSQERGALGPWETQYF	TGTGCCAGCAGCCAAGAGAGGGGCGCGCTGGGGCCCTGGGAGACCCAGTACTTC
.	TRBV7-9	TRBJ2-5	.	CASSLGQTQYF	TGTGCCAGCAGCTTAGGACAGACCCAGTACTTC
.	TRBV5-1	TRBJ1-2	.	CASSLGYGSANLFF	TGCGCCAGCAGCTTGGGTTACGGGAGCGCGAACCTTTTCTTC
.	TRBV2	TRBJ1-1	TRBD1	CASSGPGGNTEAFF	TGTGCCAGCAGTGGGCCAGGGGGGAACACTGAAGCTTTCTTT
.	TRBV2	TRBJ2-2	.	CASSQYPDGELFF	TGTGCCAGCAGTCAATATCCAGACGGGGAGCTGTTTTTT
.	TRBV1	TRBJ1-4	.	CTSSQDQGAENEKLFF	TGCACCAGCAGCCAAGATCAGGGGGCTGAAAATGAAAAACTGTTTTTT
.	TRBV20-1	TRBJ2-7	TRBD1	CSAEDRQGNYEQYF	TGCAGTGCTGAGGACCGACAGGGGAACTACGAGCAGTACTTC
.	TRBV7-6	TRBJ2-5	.	CASSHITGSVETQYF	TGTGCCAGCAGCCACATTACCGGAAGCGTGGAGACCCAGTACTTC
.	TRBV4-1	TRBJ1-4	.	CASSQDWGVWRQLFF	TGCGCCAGCAGCCAAGATTGGGGGGTTTGGAGGCAACTGTTTTTT
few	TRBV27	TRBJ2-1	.	CASSSLAHEQFF	TGTGCCAGCAGTTCGCTAGCCCATGAGCAGTTCTTC
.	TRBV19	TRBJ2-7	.	CASGDWPYEQYF	TGTGCCAGCGGGGACTGGCCCTACGAGCAGTACTTC
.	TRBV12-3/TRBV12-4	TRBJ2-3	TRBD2	CASSPREGRGTDTQYF	TGTGCCAGCAGTCCTCGGGAGGGCCGGGGCACAGATACGCAGTATTTT
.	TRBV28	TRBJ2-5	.	CASSLEGSRETQYF	TGTGCCAGCAGTTTGGAGGGCAGTAGGGAGACCCAGTACTTC
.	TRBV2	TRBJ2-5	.	CASSEGVNQETQYF	TGTGCCAGCAGTGAAGGCGTCAACCAAGAGACCCAGTACTTC
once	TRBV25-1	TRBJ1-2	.	CASSEMGGIGGYTF	TGTGCCAGCAGTGAAATGGGGGGGATTGGTGGCTACACCTTC
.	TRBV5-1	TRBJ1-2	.	CASSTGFYGYTF	TGCGCCAGCAGCACAGGGTTCTATGGCTACACCTTC
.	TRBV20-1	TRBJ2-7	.	CSARWLGGYEQYF	TGCAGTGCTAGGTGGCTAGGAGGCTACGAGCAGTACTTC
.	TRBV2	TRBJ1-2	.	CASGEGNYGYTF	TGTGCCAGTGGGGAGGGCAACTATGGCTACACCTTC
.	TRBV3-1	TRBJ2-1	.	CASSQDRGGITYNEQFF	TGTGCCAGCAGCCAAGATCGCGGCGGGATTACCTACAATGAGCAGTTCTTC
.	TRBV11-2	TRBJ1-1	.	CASSLDPNTEAFF	TGTGCCAGCAGCTTAGATCCAAACACTGAAGCTTTCTTT
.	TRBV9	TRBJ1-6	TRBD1	CASSAQTGDNSPLHF	TGTGCCAGCAGCGCCCAGACAGGGGATAATTCACCCCTCCACTTT
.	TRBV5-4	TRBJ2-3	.	CASSFSQSTDTQYF	TGTGCCAGCAGCTTCTCGCAGAGCACAGATACGCAGTATTTT
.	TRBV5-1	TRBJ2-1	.	CASSFASRQFF	TGCGCCAGCAGCTTTGCAAGCCGTCAGTTCTTC
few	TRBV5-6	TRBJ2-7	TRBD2	CASSSGTSGSYEQYF	TGTGCCAGCAGCTCCGGGACTAGCGGGAGCTACGAGCAGTACTTC
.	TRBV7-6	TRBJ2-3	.	CASSPTPDSSTDTQYF	TGTGCCAGCAGCCCAACCCCGGACAGTAGCACAGATACGCAGTATTTT
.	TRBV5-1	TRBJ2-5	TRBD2	CASSLVASGQETQYF	TGCGCCAGCAGCTTGGTGGCTAGCGGACAAGAGACCCAGTACTTC
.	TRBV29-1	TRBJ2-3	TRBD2	CSVETGLVTDTQYF	TGCAGCGTAGAGACCGGACTAGTCACAGATACGCAGTATTTT
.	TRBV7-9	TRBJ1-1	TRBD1	CASSLLGTGDTEAFF	TGTGCCAGCAGCTTATTGGGGACAGGGGATACTGAAGCTTTCTTT
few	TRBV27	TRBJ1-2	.	CASSFRGNYGYTF	TGTGCCAGCAGTTTTCGAGGGAACTATGGCTACACCTTC
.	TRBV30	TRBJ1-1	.	CAWREGGRRAFF	TGTGCCTGGCGGGAAGGAGGGCGCCGAGCTTTCTTT
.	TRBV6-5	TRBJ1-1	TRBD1	CASSSPPRGQKNTEAFF	TGTGCCAGCAGTTCACCCCCCCGGGGACAGAAAAACACTGAAGCTTTCTTT